This T cell receptor (beta chain) derives from a study of blood T cell repertoires in COVID-19. Study at large: Sources were T cells, B-cell-depleted T cells, or PBMCs; the material itself was cDNA or gDNA.

Under the authors' procedure: It was from reference gene primer amplification that nucleated cell counts were estimated. Libraries were prepared by immunoSEQ multiplex PCR; TCRdb keeps only in-frame clonotypes and omits some of them. V, J and clone size are those of that table, while D and trimming were read from the DNA. The profile shows about 300,000 clones, around nine tenths of them singletons. Participant-reported clinical history was the basis for cohort assignment. Recovered status in Cohort 3 required two negative PCRs, clearance, or symptom resolution. CDR1 is SGHAT, CDR2 FQNNGV, per germline. CDR3 length equals 15 residues. The V and J ends lost 6 bases and 3 bases respectively, with 15 bases between them.

Source material: PBMCs or T cells enriched from blood (not recorded which). The sequence came from a middle-aged woman who had recovered from COVID-19. This chain links TRBV11-2 with TRBJ1-5; D is perhaps TRBD1 (6 bases). The CDR3 reads CASSGSGGANQPQHF. CDR3 sequence (DNA): TGTGCCAGCAGTGGGAGCGGGGGGGCCAATCAGCCCCAGCATTTT.